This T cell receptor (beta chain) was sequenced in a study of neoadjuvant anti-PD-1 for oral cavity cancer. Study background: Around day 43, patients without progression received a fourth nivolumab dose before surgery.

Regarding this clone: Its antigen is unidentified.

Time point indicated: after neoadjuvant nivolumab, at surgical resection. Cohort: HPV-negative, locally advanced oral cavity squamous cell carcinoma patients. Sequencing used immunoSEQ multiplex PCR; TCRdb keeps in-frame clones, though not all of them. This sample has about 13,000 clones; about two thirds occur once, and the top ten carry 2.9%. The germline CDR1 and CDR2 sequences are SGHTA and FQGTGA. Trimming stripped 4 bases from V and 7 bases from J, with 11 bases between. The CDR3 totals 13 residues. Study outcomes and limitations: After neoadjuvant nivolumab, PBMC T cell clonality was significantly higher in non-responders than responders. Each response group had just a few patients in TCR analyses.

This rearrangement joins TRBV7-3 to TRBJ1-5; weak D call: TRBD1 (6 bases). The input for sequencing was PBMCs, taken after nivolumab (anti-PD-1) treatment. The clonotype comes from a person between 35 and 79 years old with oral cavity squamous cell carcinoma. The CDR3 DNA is TGTGCCAGCAGCTCCAGGGGTGGCCAGCCCCAGCATTTT. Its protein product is CASSSRGGQPQHF.